This T cell receptor (beta chain) was identified in a study of CXCR3-negative and CXCR3-positive naive CD8 T cells. The study, taken as a whole, reports: Naive CXCR3-positive cells had TRB CDR3s more hydrophobic than those of CXCR3-negative naive cells.

Concerning this clonotype: Its antigen is unidentified.

TRB cDNA was prepared as libraries by UMI-labeled 5' RACE. TCRdb re-called the 5' RACE reads and gives one entry per CDR3 protein, without DNA. This listing includes about 150,000 distinct CDR3 sequences. CDR1 and CDR2 (germline): SEHNR, FQNEAQ (reference sequence). The CDR3 totals 14 residues. The receptor was isolated from a human donor in good health. Some clones in this sample may be carry-over from other donors' samples. V is TRBV7-9 and J is TRBJ2-1; TCRdb names TRBD1, which stays unverified in the absence of DNA. Input material: naive CXCR3+ CD8+ T cells from blood. As for subset: CD45RO-CCR7+CD27+CD95- naive CD8+ T cells expressing CXCR3 (TNR3+). This chain's CDR3 is CASSLKAQGNEQFF.